These 28 T cell receptor beta chains came from one sample sequenced in a study of T cell responses to AZD1222 COVID-19 vaccine (dated by TCRdb to the early 2020s). The sample's time point label, decoded: baseline before first vaccination. Libraries were prepared through the immunoSEQ multiplex PCR assay. The clones in this table, taken by TCRdb from immuneACCESS, are in-frame only. Not every clone is retained; where verified, under half of the shortfall comes from an unresolved V gene, and the cause of the rest is unknown. The sample table contains roughly 130,000 clones; only one count was recorded for roughly 90% of them. Jointly, the top ten make up about 3% of the sample. The material sequenced was peripheral blood, taken on day 0 of AZD1222 vaccination. These receptors came from an adult in good health.

The chain joins TRBV28 to TRBJ1-1; D gene unclear. The CDR3 covers 12 residues. V was clipped by 8 bases and J by 6 bases, with 13 bases between them. CDR1 and CDR2 (germline): MDHEN, SYDVKM. CDR3 sequence: CASRTSRAEAFF. CDR3 in DNA: TGTGCCAGCCGAACGTCCCGGGCTGAAGCTTTCTTT.

This sequence joins TRBV2 and TRBJ2-5; D is perhaps TRBD2 (6 bases). V gave up 5 bases and J gave up 4 bases, with 17 bases separating them. The germline V gene has CDR1 SNHLY and CDR2 FYNNEI. The CDR3 is 15 amino acids. The CDR3 region is CASSRERRAGETQYF. As DNA, the CDR3 is TGTGCCAGCAGTAGGGAACGGCGAGCGGGAGAGACCCAGTACTTC.

With respect to this clone: A single base separates this from a much larger clone, so it may be a read error. The rearrangement uses TRBV9 and TRBJ1-6; maybe TRBD1 (5 bases). This CDR3 comprises 15 residues. CDR1 SGDLS and CDR2 YYNGEE come from the germline V gene. The CDR3 region is CASSVGGDRNSPLRF. Here the CDR3 DNA reads TGTGCCAGCAGCGTAGGGGGGGACCGAAATTCACCCCTCCGCTTT. The whole variable domain, filled in from reference TRBV9 and TRBJ1-6, reads DSGVTQTPKHLITATGQRVTLRCSPRSGDLSVYWYQQSLDQGLQFLIQYYNGEERAKGNILERFSAQQFPDLHSELNLSSLELGDSALYFCASSVGGDRNSPLRFGNGTRLTVT.

The count of this clone is one. V is TRBV10-3 and J is TRBJ2-7; D unclear. V lost 4 bases to trimming and J lost 2 bases, with 9 bases between them. Germline V CDR1 and CDR2: ENHRY, SYGVKD. This CDR3 has 13 residues. The DNA of the CDR3 is TGTGCCATCAGTGTTCCCAGGACCTACGAGCAGTACTTC. It translates to CAISVPRTYEQYF.

The chain is built from TRBV14 and TRBJ1-1; D gene ambiguous. Trimming took off 2 bases at V and 7 bases at J, with 14 bases between the two ends. The CDR3 has 14 residues. The germline V gene encodes CDR1 SGHDN and CDR2 FVKESK. CDR3 nucleotides: TGTGCCAGCAGCCAACGAAATCAAGAAAATGAAGCTTTCTTT. Translating gives CASSQRNQENEAFF.

V is TRBV24-1 and J is TRBJ2-7, with D uncertain. The ends were cut back, 1 base at V and 2 bases at J, with 11 bases in the middle. Per the germline V gene, CDR1 is KGHDR and CDR2 is SFDVKD. The CDR3 totals 15 residues. The CDR3 region has the DNA TGTGCCACCAGTGATTTCCAGCGTGTAGCCTACGAGCAGTACTTC. It translates to CATSDFQRVAYEQYF.

This rearrangement joins TRBV6-4 to TRBJ2-7; D remains ambiguous. Between the trimmed V and J ends, which lost 2 bases and 3 bases, there was a span of 14 bases. The CDR3 loop spans 15 amino acids. Germline V gene sequence: CDR1 MRHNA, CDR2 SNTAGT. CDR3 DNA sequence: TGTGCCAGCAGTGACCTGGGCCGCCGAATCTACGAGCAGTACTTC. It translates to CASSDLGRRIYEQYF.

V usage is TRBV11-3 and J usage is TRBJ1-1; a possible D gene is TRBD1 (5 bases). With 2 bases removed from V and 8 bases from J, the gap between germline ends came to 9 bases. The CDR3 spans 12 residues. Germline values: CDR1 SGHNT, CDR2 YENEEA. CDR3: CASSLQGQEAFF. CDR3 in DNA: TGTGCCAGCAGCTTACAGGGTCAAGAAGCTTTCTTT. Drawing the rest from reference TRBV11-3 and TRBJ1-1, the complete variable domain is EAGVVQSPRYKIIEKKQPVAFWCNPISGHNTLYWYLQNLGQGPELLIRYENEEAVDDSQLPKDRFSAERLKGVDSTLKIQPAELGDSAVYLCASSLQGQEAFFGQGTRLTVV.

This clone was seen just once. The chain is built from TRBV19 and TRBJ2-4; D tentatively fits TRBD1 or TRBD2 (5 bases each). The V end lost 4 bases, the J end lost 0 bases, and 13 bases lay between the germline ends. Germline CDR1 is LNHDA and CDR2 is SQIVND (reference sequence). This CDR3 is built from 16 residues. This CDR3 reads CASSTRGLIAKNIQYF. The CDR3 DNA sequence: TGTGCCAGTAGTACTCGGGGCTTAATAGCCAAAAACATTCAGTACTTC.

The gene calls are TRBV11-2 and TRBJ2-3; D is uncertain. Germline assignment: CDR1 SGHAT and CDR2 FQNNGV. V lost 2 bases to trimming and J lost 5 bases, with 11 bases between them. The CDR3 length is 14 residues. The CDR3 region is CASSLSWVGDTQYF. CDR3 DNA sequence: TGTGCCAGCAGCTTATCATGGGTTGGAGATACGCAGTATTTT.

The chain is built from TRBV30 and TRBJ2-5, with a possible D match to TRBD2 (6 bases). Germline values: CDR1 GTSNPN, CDR2 SVGIG (reference sequence). The CDR3 runs 13 residues. V gave up 1 base and J gave up 4 bases, with 10 bases separating them. The CDR3 is CAWSARRGETQYF. CDR3 DNA: TGTGCCTGGAGTGCGAGGCGGGGAGAGACCCAGTACTTC.

This rearrangement joins TRBV4-2 to TRBJ1-4; the D gene is possibly TRBD1 (6 bases). CDR3 length: 12 residues. The V and J ends lost 3 bases and 8 bases respectively, with 7 bases between them. Germline CDR1 reads LGHNA; CDR2 reads YNFKEQ. The CDR3 DNA sequence: TGTGCCAGCAGCCACCAGGGGGAAAAACTGTTTTTT. Encoded protein: CASSHQGEKLFF.

The rearrangement uses TRBV6-5 and TRBJ1-2, with 8 bases that match TRBD1. Looked up from germline, CDR1 is MNHEY and CDR2 is SVGAGI. V lost 6 bases and J lost 4; bases outside the gene matches: 10. CDR3 length: 15 amino acids. CDR3 loop: CASRGQADVFYGYTF. Here the CDR3 DNA reads TGTGCCAGCAGGGGACAGGCGGATGTCTTCTATGGCTACACCTTC.

This chain uses TRBV7-8 with TRBJ2-3; 10 bases line up with TRBD2. The CDR3 totals 14 residues. The V and J ends lost 5 bases and 3 bases, in that order; junction bases with no gene match: 2. The germline V gene encodes CDR1 SGHVS and CDR2 FQNEAQ. The DNA for the CDR3 is TGTGCCAGCAGCGTGACTAGCGGGACAGATACGCAGTATTTT. It codes for CASSVTSGTDTQYF.

The J gene is TRBJ1-2, the V gene TRBV4-2; D might be TRBD1 (6 bases). V was cut by 4 bases and J by 5 bases, with 17 bases left in between. This CDR3 spans 15 amino acids. Per the germline V gene, CDR1 is LGHNA and CDR2 is YNFKEQ. The DNA of the CDR3 is TGTGCCAGCAGCCGGAACACACAGGGTTTTTATGGCTACACCTTC. Its protein product is CASSRNTQGFYGYTF.

The chain has TRBV7-9 and TRBJ2-3; no clear D. CDR1 is SEHNR and CDR2 is FQNEAQ in the germline V gene (reference sequence). V lost 7 bases, J lost 6 bases, and 11 bases lay in between. The CDR3 extends over 12 amino acids. The CDR3 region is CASIALGDTQYF. The CDR3 DNA follows: TGTGCCAGCATAGCTCTAGGTGATACGCAGTATTTT.

This clone was detected only a few times. This chain links TRBV12-5 with TRBJ2-1, with D tentatively TRBD2 (6 bases). Germline lookup yields CDR1 LGHNT and CDR2 FRNRAP. This CDR3 has 15 residues. V lost 6 bases and J 9 bases, leaving 21 bases between the germline ends. Here the CDR3 DNA reads TGTGCTAGTGGGCCGGGACTCAGGGAATTGGGTGAGCAGTTCTTC. Translating gives CASGPGLRELGEQFF. Using reference TRBV12-5 and TRBJ2-1 for the parts outside the CDR3, the full variable domain is DARVTQTPRHKVTEMGQEVTMRCQPILGHNTVFWYRQTMMQGLELLAYFRNRAPLDDSGMPKDRFSAEMPDATLATLKIQPSEPRDSAVYFCASGPGLRELGEQFFGPGTRLTVL.

The chain combines TRBV7-2 with TRBJ1-5; a weak D match, TRBD1 (5 bases). The V gene lost 4 bases and the J gene lost 9 bases, with 13 bases spanning the gap. The CDR3 sequence is 13 residues long. The V gene's germline CDR1 is SGHTA and CDR2 FQGNSA. CDR3 amino acids: CASSSVGVPPQHF. The CDR3, as DNA: TGTGCCAGCAGCTCAGTAGGGGTTCCGCCCCAGCATTTT.

The chain is built from TRBV28 and TRBJ2-3, with 7 bases matching TRBD1. Germline V gives CDR1 MDHEN, CDR2 SYDVKM. The CDR3 is made up of 15 amino acids. Unmatched junction bases numbered 9, after V lost 5 bases and J lost 4 bases. Here the CDR3 reads CASSPGTVEADTQYF. CDR3 DNA: TGTGCCAGCAGTCCAGGGACAGTCGAGGCAGATACGCAGTATTTT. Filled out from reference TRBV28 and TRBJ2-3, the complete variable domain reads DVKVTQSSRYLVKRTGEKVFLECVQDMDHENMFWYRQDPGLGLRLIYFSYDVKMKEKGDIPEGYSVSREKKERFSLILESASTNQTSMYLCASSPGTVEADTQYFGPGTRLTVL.

The chain has TRBV19 and TRBJ2-1, with D perhaps TRBD2 (7 bases). Germline V CDR1 and CDR2: LNHDA, SQIVND (reference sequence). Trimming pared 7 bases from V and 5 bases from J, leaving 15 bases between. The length of the CDR3 is 14 residues. CDR3 DNA: TGTGCCAGTAAGGGGGGGGCCAACGACAATGAGCAGTTCTTC. Its protein product is CASKGGANDNEQFF. The full variable domain, completed using reference TRBV19 and TRBJ2-1, is DGGITQSPKYLFRKEGQNVTLSCEQNLNHDAMYWYRQDPGQGLRLIYYSQIVNDFQKGDIAEGYSVSREKKESFPLTVTSAQKNPTAFYLCASKGGANDNEQFFGPGTRLTVL.

The chain carries TRBV5-1 and TRBJ1-6; D uncertain. Germline-derived CDR1 and CDR2 are SGHRS and YFSETQ. CDR3 length: 16 residues. Trimming stripped 4 bases from V and 7 bases from J, with 18 bases between. The chain's CDR3 is CASSPEAGPGNSPLHF. CDR3 bases: TGCGCCAGCAGCCCAGAGGCAGGTCCGGGGAATTCACCCCTCCACTTT.

The V and J genes are TRBV30 and TRBJ1-1; possibly TRBD1 for D (6 bases). V was clipped by 5 bases and J by 1 base, with 26 bases between them. In germline, CDR1 is GTSNPN, CDR2 SVGIG (reference sequence). This CDR3 is built from 18 residues. The CDR3 bases are TGTGCCTGGGGGAGGGAACAGGGATGGGCTCCCGAGAACACTGAAGCTTTCTTT. Its translation: CAWGREQGWAPENTEAFF. The whole variable domain, filled in from reference TRBV30 and TRBJ1-1, reads SQTIHQWPATLVQPVGSPLSLECTVEGTSNPNLYWYRQAAGRGLQLLFYSVGIGQISSEVPQNLSASRPQDRQFILSSKKLLLSDSGFYLCAWGREQGWAPENTEAFFGQGTRLTVV.

V is TRBV18 and J is TRBJ2-7, with D unclear. Germline V gene lookup returns CDR1 KGHSH and CDR2 LQKENI. V lost 1 base and J lost 2, with 9 bases in between. The CDR3 loop spans 14 amino acids. DNA of the CDR3: TGTGCCAGCTCACCACGGACGGATCCCTACGAGCAGTACTTC. Protein: CASSPRTDPYEQYF.

The CDR3 protein is CASSTGGPGRGEQYF. The CDR3 DNA sequence: TGTGCCAGCAGCACAGGGGGCCCCGGGAGGGGAGAGCAGTACTTC. The chain is built from TRBV2 and TRBJ2-7; a possible D gene is TRBD1 (9 bases). Looked up from germline, CDR1 is SNHLY and CDR2 is FYNNEI. The ends were cut back, 6 bases at V and 7 bases at J, with 22 bases in the middle. This CDR3 contains 15 residues.

The V call is TRBV7-2, the J call TRBJ2-1; D unresolved. The V gene lost 2 bases and the J gene lost 10 bases, with 3 bases spanning the gap. CDR3 size: 10 residues. The V gene's germline CDR1 is SGHTA and CDR2 FQGNSA. The CDR3 spells CASSLLEQFF. For the CDR3, the DNA is TGTGCCAGCAGCTTACTCGAGCAGTTCTTC.

The V and J genes are TRBV3-1 (or the pseudogene TRBV3-2) and TRBJ2-5; D might be TRBD1 or TRBD2, each matching 5 bases. V was cut by 0 bases and J by 4 bases, with 15 bases left in between. The CDR3 consists of 16 residues. Germline CDR1 and CDR2: LGHDT and YNNKEL (reference sequence). The CDR3 loop reads CASSQDLLGTGETQYF. DNA for the CDR3: TGTGCCAGCAGCCAAGATCTTTTAGGGACGGGAGAGACCCAGTACTTC.

Regarding this clone: The junction departs from the called germline gene at one end, perhaps through a read error. The rearrangement joins TRBV12-5 to TRBJ1-6; the D is unclear. Germline lookup yields CDR1 LGHNT and CDR2 FRNRAP. CDR3 length: 10 residues. CDR3 DNA sequence: TGTGCTAGTGGTTTGAACCCATCAAACTTT. It is translated as CASGLNPSNF.

V and J are TRBV11-2 and TRBJ1-1; 10 nucleotides align to TRBD1. The CDR3 contains 16 residues. V shed 6 bases, J shed 1 base, and the junction held 8 bases outside the gene matches. Germline CDR1 is SGHAT and CDR2 is FQNNGV. CDR3 nucleotides: TGTGCCAGCAGGTGGGGGGACAGGGGATCGAACACTGAAGCTTTCTTT. Translation gives CASRWGDRGSNTEAFF.